The rows below give T cell receptor beta chains drawn from one sample of a study of T cell responses to AZD1222 COVID-19 vaccine. Data came from immunoSEQ multiplex PCR; TCRdb stores just in-frame clones and leaves some out. The sample contains roughly 150,000 clones, around 88% of which appear only once. This specimen consisted of peripheral blood, obtained on day 0 of MenACWY control vaccination. Every receptor here comes from an adult in good health. The CDR3 runs from the conserved cysteine through the conserved F or W. Fields, in order: D gene, J gene, V gene, clone size, CDR3 protein, CDR3 DNA. The D gene is left open where the match is weak. Not all rows give a size; the values are once, few, many and, for expanded clones, a class.

-,TRBJ1-4,TRBV5-1,-,CASSLVLRGQNEKLFF,TGCGCCAGCAGCTTGGTTTTGCGAGGGCAAAATGAAAAACTGTTTTTT
TRBD1,TRBJ1-6,TRBV6-5,once,CASSPDRGSPLHF,TGTGCCAGCAGTCCGGACAGGGGTTCACCCCTCCACTTT
TRBD2,TRBJ2-3,TRBV4-1,-,CASSQVLAGADTQYF,TGCGCCAGCAGCCAAGTACTAGCGGGAGCAGATACGCAGTATTTT
-,TRBJ2-3,TRBV28,-,CASSDTGGTDTQYF,TGTGCCAGCAGTGATACCGGGGGCACAGATACGCAGTATTTT
-,TRBJ1-1,TRBV14,-,CASSQGQNTEAFF,TGTGCCAGCAGCCAGGGGCAGAACACTGAAGCTTTCTTT
TRBD2,TRBJ2-1,TRBV18,-,CASSPMTSGILSYNEQFF,TGTGCCAGCTCACCAATGACTAGCGGGATCCTCTCCTACAATGAGCAGTTCTTC
TRBD2,TRBJ2-3,TRBV7-3,-,CASSLTAGLAGGPDTQYF,TGTGCCAGCAGCTTAACCGCGGGACTAGCGGGAGGACCAGATACGCAGTATTTT
TRBD1,TRBJ1-2,TRBV10-3,few,CAISSDRVDGYTF,TGTGCCATCAGTTCAGACAGGGTGGATGGCTACACCTTC
-,TRBJ1-2,TRBV5-1,-,CASSLGDPGYGYTF,TGCGCCAGCAGCTTGGGGGACCCGGGATATGGCTACACCTTC
-,TRBJ1-3,TRBV12-3/TRBV12-4,-,CASSLALGSRTF,TGTGCCAGCAGTTTAGCGCTGGGTTCCCGCACCTTT
-,TRBJ1-4,TRBV19,-,CASKGTRALNEKLFF,TGTGCCAGTAAGGGGACCCGGGCCCTTAATGAAAAACTGTTTTTT
-,TRBJ2-6,TRBV19,-,CASSRNTGSGANVLTF,TGTGCCAGTAGCCGAAACACAGGCTCTGGGGCCAACGTCCTGACTTTC
-,TRBJ1-1,TRBV14,-,CASSQDAGRNTEAFF,TGTGCCAGCAGCCAAGACGCAGGTCGGAACACTGAAGCTTTCTTT
-,TRBJ2-1,TRBV5-4,-,CASSLGQDNEQFF,TGTGCCAGCAGCTTGGGCCAGGACAATGAGCAGTTCTTC
-,TRBJ1-5,TRBV5-6,-,CASSLVGGGGNQPQHF,TGTGCCAGCAGCTTGGTAGGGGGAGGAGGGAATCAGCCCCAGCATTTT
TRBD1,TRBJ1-1,TRBV27,-,CASTPRTGVGTEAFF,TGTGCCAGCACCCCAAGGACAGGGGTAGGCACTGAAGCTTTCTTT
-,TRBJ1-6,TRBV30,-,CAWKRQSDSPLHF,TGTGCCTGGAAAAGACAGTCGGATTCACCCCTCCACTTT
-,TRBJ1-1,TRBV30,-,CAWSVLRGLTEAFF,TGTGCCTGGAGTGTACTCCGGGGGCTAACTGAAGCTTTCTTT
TRBD1,TRBJ2-3,TRBV2,-,CASSLDRGRTDTQYF,TGTGCCAGCAGCCTCGACAGGGGCCGCACAGATACGCAGTATTTT
-,TRBJ1-1,TRBV18,-,CASSPSTGRDTEAFF,TGTGCCAGCTCACCGTCCACGGGTAGGGACACTGAAGCTTTCTTT
-,TRBJ1-2,TRBV19,-,CASSSRGEANYGYTF,TGTGCCAGTAGTTCGCGGGGGGAGGCCAACTATGGCTACACCTTC
-,TRBJ2-7,TRBV11-3,-,CASSLGSILSYEQYF,TGTGCCAGCAGCCTGGGGAGCATACTCTCCTACGAGCAGTACTTC
-,TRBJ2-3,TRBV11-2,-,CASSSFGRYAQYF,TGTGCCAGCAGCTCCTTCGGCAGATACGCGCAGTATTTT
-,TRBJ2-1,TRBV19,-,CASSIGGRFYNEQFF,TGTGCCAGTAGTATAGGTGGGAGGTTCTACAATGAGCAGTTCTTC
-,TRBJ1-5,TRBV6-2/TRBV6-3,-,CASSFSPRQPQHF,TGTGCCAGCAGTTTTAGCCCCCGGCAGCCCCAGCATTTT
-,TRBJ2-3,TRBV11-3,-,CASSAGADTQYF,TGTGCCAGCAGCGCAGGGGCAGATACGCAGTATTTT
-,TRBJ1-5,TRBV7-9,-,CASSLERNQPQHF,TGTGCCAGCAGCTTAGAACGCAATCAGCCCCAGCATTTT